The entry below gives a single T cell receptor beta chain sequence along with its context. The data originate from a study of blood T cell repertoires in COVID-19. Study details: Acute-phase and convalescent COVID-19 samples originated in the United States, Italy and Spain. The analysed material was cDNA or gDNA that came from T cells, B-cell-depleted T cells, or PBMCs.

While infection was still active, Seattle patients were enrolled and then followed longitudinally. J gave up 5 bases and V 6 bases, and 5 bases lay outside the gene matches. Germline assignment: CDR1 SGHVS and CDR2 FQNEAQ. CDR3 length: 13 amino acids. Method: immunoSEQ multiplex PCR; TCRdb's copy keeps in-frame clones and lacks some. The data show about 480,000 clones, 89% seen once. The sequence came from a man aged 18 to 30 with COVID-19, enrolled during active disease. The material sequenced was peripheral blood. This rearrangement joins TRBV7-8 to TRBJ2-7; 9 bases line up with TRBD1. CDR3 nucleotides: TGTGCCAGCAGGTTACAGGGGGCCCACGAGCAGTACTTC. Amino acids: CASRLQGAHEQYF.